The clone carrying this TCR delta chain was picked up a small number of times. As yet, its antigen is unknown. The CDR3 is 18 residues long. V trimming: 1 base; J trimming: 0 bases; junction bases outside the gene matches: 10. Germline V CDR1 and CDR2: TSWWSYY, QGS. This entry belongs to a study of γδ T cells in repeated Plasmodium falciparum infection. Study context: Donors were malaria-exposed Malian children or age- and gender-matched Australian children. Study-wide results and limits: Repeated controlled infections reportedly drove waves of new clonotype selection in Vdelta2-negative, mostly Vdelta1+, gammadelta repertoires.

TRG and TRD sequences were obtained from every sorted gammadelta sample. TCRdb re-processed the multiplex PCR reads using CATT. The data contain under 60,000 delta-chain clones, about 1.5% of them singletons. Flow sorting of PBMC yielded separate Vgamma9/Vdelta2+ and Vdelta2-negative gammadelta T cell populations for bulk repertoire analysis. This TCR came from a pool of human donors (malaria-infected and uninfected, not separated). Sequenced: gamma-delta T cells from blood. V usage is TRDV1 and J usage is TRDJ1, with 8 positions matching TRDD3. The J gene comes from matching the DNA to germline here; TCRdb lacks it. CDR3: CALGEPASGGYYTDKLIF. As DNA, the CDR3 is TGTGCTCTTGGGGAACCAGCAAGCGGGGGATATTACACCGATAAACTCATCTTT.